This T cell receptor beta chain was found in a study of PD-1 blockade in classical Hodgkin lymphoma. Overall study findings and caveats: Prior to therapy, complete responders displayed diversity much like that of newly diagnosed patients. Excluded were patients who started nivolumab under 1 year after ASCT, a group that had lower diversity.

Germline lookup yields CDR1 LNHDA and CDR2 SQIVND (reference sequence). The CDR3 runs to 18 residues. V was trimmed by 3 bases and J by 0 bases, leaving 21 bases between them. Time point specified: cycle 4 day 1 (C4D1), after 5 to 7 weeks of nivolumab. Every patient was affected by relapse after autologous stem cell transplantation, while exposure to brentuximab vedotin was not uniform. Repertoires were generated with immunoSEQ multiplex PCR, while TCRdb's copy carries only in-frame clones and drops some. This table holds 99,000 or so clones, around nine tenths found once. Comment on this clone: The antigen remains undetermined.

Sequencing used peripheral blood mononuclear cells (PBMCs), obtained before the fourth cycle of nivolumab. This TCR came from a human donor with classical Hodgkin lymphoma. The rearrangement links TRBV19 to TRBJ2-7; TRBD2 might be the D (6 bases). CDR3 protein: CASSIRLGSGRSSYEQYF. In nucleotides, the CDR3 is TGTGCCAGTAGTATCCGATTGGGTAGCGGAAGGAGCTCCTACGAGCAGTACTTC.